The 22 T cell receptor beta chains reported below all come from one sample, sequenced in a study of cytomegalovirus exposure and HLA in healthy donors. The PCR made use of 60 Vbeta and 13 Jbeta primers. The table came from immunoSEQ multiplex PCR; TCRdb's copy has only in-frame clones and leaves some out. The sample comprises 100,000 or so clones, 60% to 85% of which are singletons, and roughly 8.6% rests with the top ten. The sample taken for sequencing was PBMCs. Receptors were obtained from a woman in her thirties or forties in good health and CMV-seropositive.

The chain's CDR3 is CASRWGGYGYTF. CDR3 nucleotide sequence: TGTGCCAGCAGGTGGGGCGGCTATGGCTACACCTTC. The chain recombines TRBV19 with TRBJ1-2, with TRBD1 as a possible D gene (5 bases). Germline assignment: CDR1 LNHDA and CDR2 SQIVND (reference sequence). V lost 9 bases and J lost 4, with 12 bases in between. CDR3 length: 12 residues. Combining the CDR3 with reference TRBV19 and TRBJ1-2 gives the whole variable domain DGGITQSPKYLFRKEGQNVTLSCEQNLNHDAMYWYRQDPGQGLRLIYYSQIVNDFQKGDIAEGYSVSREKKESFPLTVTSAQKNPTAFYLCASRWGGYGYTFGSGTRLTVV.

This chain uses TRBV5-1 with TRBJ2-7, with TRBD1 identical over 9 bases. CDR3 size: 14 residues. CDR1 is SGHRS and CDR2 is YFSETQ in the germline V gene. V lost 4 bases, J lost 5 bases, and 7 bases stayed unmatched. The CDR3 loop is CASSVGQGGDEQYF. DNA of the CDR3: TGCGCCAGCAGCGTGGGACAGGGTGGGGACGAGCAGTACTTC.

The chain is built from TRBV5-5 and TRBJ2-7; D call uncertain. Germline V lookup: CDR1 SGHKS, CDR2 YYEKEE (reference sequence). V was shortened by 5 bases and J by 3 bases, with 6 bases between the two germline ends. The CDR3 has 11 residues. CDR3 region: CASRKSYEQYF. For the CDR3, the DNA is TGTGCCAGCAGGAAGAGCTACGAGCAGTACTTC.

The V call is TRBV19, the J call TRBJ1-5, with D possibly matching TRBD1 (6 bases). This CDR3 is built from 17 residues. Trimming removed 1 base at V and 0 bases at J, with 13 bases between. The germline V gene has CDR1 LNHDA and CDR2 SQIVND (reference sequence). The CDR3 DNA reads TGTGCCAGTAGTATAGGGGGAGACAGGTATAGCAATCAGCCCCAGCATTTT. This codes for CASSIGGDRYSNQPQHF. Full variable domain (remainder filled in from reference TRBV19 and TRBJ1-5): DGGITQSPKYLFRKEGQNVTLSCEQNLNHDAMYWYRQDPGQGLRLIYYSQIVNDFQKGDIAEGYSVSREKKESFPLTVTSAQKNPTAFYLCASSIGGDRYSNQPQHFGDGTRLSIL.

The chain links TRBV27 to TRBJ2-1; possible D gene TRBD2, 6 bases. CDR3 length equals 17 residues. Germline values: CDR1 MNHEY, CDR2 SMNVEV (reference sequence). V was trimmed by 7 bases and J by 0 bases, leaving 19 bases between them. The CDR3 DNA sequence: TGTGCCAGCAAAAATATTGCCGGAGGGCGCTCCTACAATGAGCAGTTCTTC. Amino acid sequence: CASKNIAGGRSYNEQFF.

This clone was observed once. The chain links TRBV9 to TRBJ2-7; a possible D gene is TRBD2 (5 bases). Between the trimmed V and J ends, which lost 4 bases and 2 bases, there was a span of 16 bases. The length of the CDR3 is 15 residues. Germline V gene sequence: CDR1 SGDLS, CDR2 YYNGEE. The CDR3 region has the DNA TGTGCCAGCAGCCCGAGCGCGGTCGGGACCTACGAGCAGTACTTC. It encodes CASSPSAVGTYEQYF.

The J gene is TRBJ2-1, the V gene TRBV6-5, with 9 bases identical to TRBD2. This CDR3 spans 11 amino acids. With 6 bases clipped from V and 10 bases from J, the junction kept 1 base outside the gene matches. Germline CDR1 and CDR2: MNHEY and SVGAGI. The CDR3 loop reads CASSGLAEQFF. DNA for the CDR3: TGTGCCAGCAGCGGACTAGCGGAGCAGTTCTTC.

The J gene is TRBJ1-3, the V gene TRBV2, with TRBD1 matching 9 bases. With V trimmed by 5 bases and J by 4 bases, 6 bases remained unmatched. Germline V CDR1 and CDR2: SNHLY, FYNNEI. The CDR3 covers 15 residues. As DNA, the CDR3 is TGTGCCAGCAGTTGGGACAGGGCCTTCGGAAACACCATATATTTT. It translates to CASSWDRAFGNTIYF. The full variable domain, completed using reference TRBV2 and TRBJ1-3, is EPEVTQTPSHQVTQMGQEVILRCVPISNHLYFYWYRQILGQKVEFLVSFYNNEISEKSEIFDDQFSVERPDGSNFTLKIRSTKLEDSAMYFCASSWDRAFGNTIYFGEGSWLTVV.

The chain combines TRBV7-6 with TRBJ2-2, with D possibly TRBD1 on 5 matching bases. Trimming took 6 bases from V and 0 from J, leaving 8 bases between them. Germline CDR1 is SGHVS and CDR2 is FNYEAQ. The CDR3 spans 14 residues. The CDR3 protein is CASRTDPNTGELFF. CDR3 DNA: TGTGCCAGCAGGACAGACCCGAACACCGGGGAGCTGTTTTTT.

Only a few counts were recorded for this clone. V gene TRBV29-1 combines with J gene TRBJ2-2; 7 nucleotides align to TRBD1. The junction had 6 bases not matched to a gene; V was cut back by 1 base and J by 4 bases. The germline CDR1 and CDR2 sequences are SQVTM and ANQGSEA. This CDR3 comprises 15 residues. The CDR3 nucleotides read TGCAGCGTTGAAGGGCAGGGGGTGTCCACCGGGGAGCTGTTTTTT. It is translated as CSVEGQGVSTGELFF.

The chain recombines TRBV28 with TRBJ2-7; 8 bases are a match to TRBD2. Trimming removed 7 bases from V and 3 bases from J; junction bases left unmatched: 8. The CDR3 covers 14 residues. Germline values: CDR1 MDHEN, CDR2 SYDVKM. In DNA, the CDR3 is TGTGCCAGCAAATTAGCGGGACTAGTCTACGAGCAGTACTTC. It encodes CASKLAGLVYEQYF.

The rearrangement joins TRBV6-1 to TRBJ2-7, with D perhaps TRBD2 (7 bases). V was trimmed by 7 bases and J by 3 bases, leaving 16 bases between them. The CDR3 is 14 residues long. Germline-derived CDR1 and CDR2 are MNHNS and SASEGT. CDR3 DNA sequence: TGTGCCAGCACCAAAGGGGGGGACGTCTACGAGCAGTACTTC. Encoded protein: CASTKGGDVYEQYF.

The rearrangement links TRBV6-1 to TRBJ1-6; unclear D gene. Germline V gene data show CDR1 as MNHNS and CDR2 as SASEGT. CDR3 length equals 13 residues. The V and J ends lost 1 base and 7 bases respectively, with 5 bases between them. Here the CDR3 reads CASSEGVNSPLHF. In DNA, the CDR3 is TGTGCCAGCAGTGAAGGAGTGAATTCACCCCTCCACTTT.

The sample holds one count of this clone. The chain uses TRBV6-1 and TRBJ2-5, with D possibly being TRBD2 (7 bases). Trimming removed 3 bases from V and 5 bases from J, with 16 bases in between. This CDR3 region has 15 residues. The germline gives CDR1 MNHNS, CDR2 SASEGT. The CDR3 bases are TGTGCCAGCAGTGAGTCCCCACAGGGAGGGGAGACCCAGTACTTC. Its protein product is CASSESPQGGETQYF.

The chain has TRBV29-1 and TRBJ2-1; perhaps TRBD2 as D (6 bases). The CDR3 consists of 16 residues. V was trimmed by 5 bases and J by 3 bases, leaving 20 bases between them. Germline assignment: CDR1 SQVTM and CDR2 ANQGSEA. CDR3 sequence (DNA): TGCAGCGTTTCATTTTCCCGGGACTGGGACTACAATGAGCAGTTCTTC. Protein: CSVSFSRDWDYNEQFF.

In its sample, this clone was seen a few times. This rearrangement joins TRBV5-8 to TRBJ1-1; D is unclear. The length of the CDR3 is 15 residues. The germline V gene has CDR1 SGHTS and CDR2 YDEGEE. V was pared by 1 base and J by 3 bases, with 13 bases between. The CDR3 coding sequence is TGTGCCAGCAGCTTGTCTCTCCTCAGCGACACTGAAGCTTTCTTT. Translated: CASSLSLLSDTEAFF.

V and J are TRBV27 and TRBJ2-2, with D perhaps TRBD1 (6 bases). Germline lookup yields CDR1 MNHEY and CDR2 SMNVEV (reference sequence). This CDR3 region has 14 residues. V was pared by 7 bases and J by 4 bases, with 13 bases between. The CDR3 DNA reads as TGTGCCAGCACTCAACTAGGGGGCACCGGGGAGCTGTTTTTT. Translating gives CASTQLGGTGELFF.

The chain employs TRBV2 and TRBJ2-1, with TRBD2 identical over 11 bases. The V segment lost 5 bases and the J segment 15 bases; nucleotides outside the gene matches: 6. The CDR3 sequence is 12 residues long. The germline gives CDR1 SNHLY, CDR2 FYNNEI. For the CDR3, the DNA is TGTGCCAGCAGTACGACTAGCGGGACTCGGTTCTTC. This translates into CASSTTSGTRFF.

The V and J genes are TRBV4-1 and TRBJ2-5; 10 positions match TRBD1. J was trimmed by 5 bases and V by 3 bases; bases with no gene match: 6. This CDR3 has 15 residues. The germline V gene encodes CDR1 MGHRA and CDR2 YSYEKL. For the CDR3, the DNA is TGCGCCAGCAGCCACGGACAGGGGGTAAGGGAGACCCAGTACTTC. Protein product: CASSHGQGVRETQYF.

This clone was picked up a small number of times. The chain uses TRBV2 and TRBJ2-2, with TRBD2 matching over 10 bases. J gave up 7 bases and V 8 bases, and 7 bases lay outside the gene matches. Germline V gene lookup returns CDR1 SNHLY and CDR2 FYNNEI. The CDR3 has 14 amino acids. The CDR3 sequence is CASFPGLAIGELFF. Here the CDR3 DNA reads TGTGCCAGCTTCCCGGGACTAGCGATCGGGGAGCTGTTTTTT.

CDR3 DNA sequence: TGTGCCAGCAGCTTAGTCTCGGGGGGAGACTACGAGCAGTACTTC. Amino acids: CASSLVSGGDYEQYF. V is TRBV7-9 and J is TRBJ2-5; 7 bases match TRBD2. The DNA matches TRBJ2-7 better at its end, which makes the J call doubtful. CDR3 length: 15 amino acids. CDR1 is SEHNR and CDR2 is FQNEAQ in the germline V gene (reference sequence).

The genes are TRBV28 and TRBJ2-1; no definite D call. Germline V gives CDR1 MDHEN, CDR2 SYDVKM. This CDR3 contains 17 residues. The ends were cut back, 3 bases at V and 0 bases at J, with 15 bases in the middle. The DNA of the CDR3 is TGTGCCAGCAGTTTTCTGCTTTGGGCGAGCTCCTACAATGAGCAGTTCTTC. Translation: CASSFLLWASSYNEQFF.